The clone carrying this T cell receptor (beta chain) was observed a handful of times. Its antigen is not known. MiXCR, run by TCRdb on the 5' RACE reads, gives a single entry per CDR3 protein. The sample includes roughly 100,000 distinct CDR3 sequences, approximately 8.9% seen only once; the top ten take around 7%. This record comes from a study of spatial heterogeneity in lung cancer. General observations from the study: Ubiquitous, expanded tumor-derived TCRs were more frequently observed in blood at resection than at follow-up.

Time point denoted: sample taken at primary tumor resection. Tumor, nontumor lung or frozen PBMC supplied whole RNA that was sequenced unsorted. Germline lookup yields CDR1 SGHTA and CDR2 FQGTGA. V lost 1 base, J lost 2 bases, and 8 bases lay in between. The CDR3 consists of 15 residues. This chain connects TRBV7-3 to TRBJ2-2; a weak D match, TRBD2 (6 bases). The material was PBMCs, obtained at surgery. The TCR comes from a male donor with early-stage non-small cell lung cancer. The CDR3 region has the DNA TGTGCCAGCAGCTTAAGGCGGGGAAACACCGGGGAGCTGTTTTTT. Translated: CASSLRRGNTGELFF.